Shown below are 20 T cell receptor beta chains from a single sample sequenced in a study of identical twins. One entry per CDR3 protein, called by TCRdb with MiXCR from the 5' RACE reads. The data contain approximately 700,000 distinct CDR3 sequences, about 18% of them singletons. This same sample was also part of a study on T cells expressing NK-cell markers.

The sequenced sample was PBMCs. The receptor source for this set is a woman aged 18-30 years in good health.

This sequence joins TRBV20-1 and TRBJ2-4; D remains ambiguous. V was shortened by 0 bases and J by 1 base, with 13 bases between the two germline ends. Looked up from germline, CDR1 is DFQATT and CDR2 is SNEGSKA (reference sequence). This CDR3 is 16 amino acids long. The CDR3: CSARDLSALAKNIQYF. CDR3 nucleotides: TGCAGTGCTAGAGATTTGAGCGCCCTGGCCAAAAACATTCAGTACTTC.

The rearrangement uses TRBV5-1 and TRBJ2-5, with 8 bases lining up with TRBD2. Germline CDR1 SGHRS, CDR2 YFSETQ. This CDR3 is built from 15 residues. V lost 0 bases and J lost 5; bases outside the gene matches: 6. CDR3 bases: TGCGCCAGCAGCTTGGAGTGGACTAGCTGGGAGACCCAGTACTTC. Its protein is CASSLEWTSWETQYF.

Remarks on this clonotype: An end of the junction does not agree with germline; a read error may underlie this. This rearrangement joins TRBV5-1 to TRBJ2-5; D is possibly TRBD1 (5 bases). The germline V gene encodes CDR1 SGHRS and CDR2 YFSETQ. CDR3 length equals 16 residues. CDR3 protein: CASSIQTQGSQETLYF. Written as DNA, the CDR3 is TGCGCCAGCAGCATCCAGACTCAGGGTTCCCAAGAGACCCTGTACTTC.

This clonotype was seen only a few times. The CDR3 region is CASSLDDNYGYTF. For the CDR3, the DNA is TGCGCCAGCAGCTTAGATGATAACTATGGCTACACCTTC. The chain joins TRBV5-1 to TRBJ1-2; D remains unclear. This CDR3 is 13 amino acids long. CDR1 is SGHRS, CDR2 YFSETQ, per germline. Trimming shortened V by 2 bases and J by 1 base, and 6 bases separated the two germline ends.

This chain uses TRBV20-1 with TRBJ2-1, with D maybe TRBD1 (5 bases). V shed 3 bases and J shed 5 bases, with 11 bases lying between them. The germline V gene has CDR1 DFQATT and CDR2 SNEGSKA (reference sequence). This CDR3 has 13 amino acids. The CDR3 spells CSASGAPNNEQFF. The DNA for the CDR3 is TGCAGTGCTAGTGGGGCACCGAACAATGAGCAGTTCTTC.

This chain joins TRBV7-9 and TRBJ1-1; D is perhaps TRBD1 (6 bases). CDR1 SEHNR and CDR2 FQNEAQ come from the germline V gene (reference sequence). CDR3 size: 14 residues. The V end lost 6 bases, the J end lost 3 bases, and 14 bases lay between the germline ends. CDR3 protein: CASRRPEGDTEAFF. DNA for the CDR3: TGTGCCAGCAGGCGCCCAGAGGGGGACACTGAAGCTTTCTTT.

The chain recombines TRBV6-1 with TRBJ1-2; D is possibly TRBD1 (5 bases). The CDR3 consists of 14 residues. CDR1 is MNHNS, CDR2 SASEGT, per germline. V dropped 5 bases and J dropped 4 bases, with 14 bases sitting between them. This CDR3 reads CASSPVAGLYGYTF. CDR3 in DNA: TGTGCCAGCAGTCCCGTGGCGGGGCTCTATGGCTACACCTTC.

This clonotype was observed once. This chain joins TRBV20-1 and TRBJ1-1; D is uncertain. Germline CDR1 and CDR2: DFQATT and SNEGSKA (reference sequence). This CDR3 spans 14 amino acids. Between the trimmed V and J ends, which lost 2 bases and 4 bases, there was a span of 14 bases. In DNA form, the CDR3 reads TGCAGTGCTAGAAGGGCGGGATACGTCACTGAAGCTTTCTTT. This translates into CSARRAGYVTEAFF.

This clonotype has more than one count but fewer than ten. The chain carries TRBV10-3 and TRBJ1-1, with D perhaps TRBD1 (6 bases). The germline V and J ends were trimmed by 4 bases and 7 bases, with 19 bases remaining between them. CDR1 is ENHRY and CDR2 is SYGVKD in the germline V gene. CDR3 length: 15 amino acids. As DNA, the CDR3 is TGTGCCATCAGTGGAAAACAGGGAAGAGAAGGTGAAGCTTTCTTT. Its protein product is CAISGKQGREGEAFF.

This clonotype was picked up a small number of times. The chain has TRBV20-1 and TRBJ2-1; 11 bases align to TRBD2. In germline, CDR1 is DFQATT, CDR2 SNEGSKA (reference sequence). The CDR3 covers 15 residues. V lost 3 bases to trimming and J lost 2 bases; unmatched junction nucleotides: 3. CDR3 in amino acids: CSARASGRTYNEQFF. The DNA for the CDR3 is TGCAGTGCTAGGGCTAGCGGGAGGACCTACAATGAGCAGTTCTTC.

The rearrangement joins TRBV10-3 to TRBJ2-3, with 7 bases that match TRBD2. V shed 4 bases and J 4 bases; nucleotides not matched to a gene: 8. Germline V gene lookup returns CDR1 ENHRY and CDR2 SYGVKD. The CDR3 consists of 15 residues. This CDR3 is CAISGGGRRSDTQYF. In DNA, the CDR3 is TGTGCCATCAGTGGCGGGGGTAGACGCTCAGATACGCAGTATTTT.

The genes are TRBV5-6 and TRBJ2-1; 11 nucleotides agree with TRBD2. This CDR3 has 17 residues. The V gene's germline CDR1 is SGHDT and CDR2 YYEEEE. V lost 4 bases, J lost 4 bases, and 10 bases stayed unmatched. CDR3 nucleotide sequence: TGTGCCAGCAGCCTCCTTAGCGGGAGGGCCGGATACAATGAGCAGTTCTTC. Translated: CASSLLSGRAGYNEQFF.

The V and J genes are TRBV6-5 and TRBJ2-7; tentative D call: TRBD1 (6 bases). V was pared by 4 bases and J by 3 bases, with 16 bases between. CDR1 and CDR2 from the germline V gene are MNHEY and SVGAGI. This CDR3 is built from 15 residues. The CDR3 spells CASSSNRVIFYEQYF. The CDR3 DNA is TGTGCCAGCAGTTCGAACAGGGTTATATTCTACGAGCAGTACTTC.

The chain combines TRBV20-1 with TRBJ2-1, with 9 positions matching TRBD2. V trimming: 3 bases; J trimming: 6 bases; junction bases outside the gene matches: 3. The CDR3 has 13 amino acids. Germline CDR1 is DFQATT and CDR2 is SNEGSKA (reference sequence). CDR3 in DNA: TGCAGTGCTAGCAGCGGGGGGTTCAATGAGCAGTTCTTC. As protein: CSASSGGFNEQFF.

This clonotype came up a few times. V usage is TRBV20-1 and J usage is TRBJ2-1, with D possibly matching TRBD2 (7 bases). Germline V lookup: CDR1 DFQATT, CDR2 SNEGSKA (reference sequence). CDR3 length: 12 residues. Trimming removed 7 bases from V and 12 bases from J, with 19 bases in between. As DNA, the CDR3 is TGCAGTGTCAGACTAGCCCGAGGGGGGCAGTTCTTC. Its translation is CSVRLARGGQFF.

This clonotype came up a few times. The chain uses TRBV6-1 and TRBJ2-5, with D unresolved. Trimming shortened V by 8 bases and J by 1 base, and 14 bases separated the two germline ends. The CDR3 is 14 residues long. Germline lookup yields CDR1 MNHNS and CDR2 SASEGT. CDR3 protein: CASLTSRIQETQYF. CDR3 DNA sequence: TGTGCCAGCTTAACGTCTAGGATCCAAGAGACCCAGTACTTC.

J is TRBJ2-1 and V is TRBV20-1, with 11 nucleotides matching TRBD2. This CDR3 is built from 20 residues. Germline V gene sequence: CDR1 DFQATT, CDR2 SNEGSKA (reference sequence). The trim removed 1 base at V and 0 bases at J, leaving 14 bases unmatched. The CDR3 DNA reads as TGCAGTGCTAGAGCCTCTATCTTACTAGCGGGAGACCACTCCTACAATGAGCAGTTCTTC. Translated: CSARASILLAGDHSYNEQFF.

The rearrangement uses TRBV7-9 and TRBJ2-3, with TRBD1 matching over 9 bases. Germline values: CDR1 SEHNR, CDR2 FQNEAQ (reference sequence). Germline trimming cut 2 bases from V and 11 bases from J; bases unmatched to any gene: 5. The CDR3 runs to 13 residues. In DNA form, the CDR3 reads TGTGCCAGCAGCTTAACTGGGACAGGGAAGCAGTATTTT. The encoded protein is CASSLTGTGKQYF.

V is TRBV3-1 and J is TRBJ2-1; 10 bases are shared with TRBD2. Germline CDR1 is LGHDT and CDR2 is YNNKEL (reference sequence). V lost 6 bases to trimming and J lost 5 bases; unmatched junction nucleotides: 7. CDR3 length equals 15 residues. The CDR3 region has the DNA TGTGCCAGCAGTTCCCTAGCGGGGGACCACAATGAGCAGTTCTTC. This translates into CASSSLAGDHNEQFF.

This chain joins TRBV20-1 and TRBJ2-3; 9 positions match TRBD2. The CDR3 runs to 18 residues. Trimming at V came to 6 bases and at J to 2 bases, leaving 18 bases not matched to a gene. The germline CDR1 and CDR2 sequences are DFQATT and SNEGSKA (reference sequence). The CDR3 nucleotides read TGCAGTGCCCTCGGAGTAGCGGGGGCCCTTTTGCTCACAGATACGCAGTATTTT. Its translation: CSALGVAGALLLTDTQYF.